This T cell receptor beta chain was found in a study of cytotoxic CD8 clonotypes in ibrutinib-treated CLL. Sequencing was performed with immunoSEQ multiplex PCR; in TCRdb, only in-frame clones are kept and a portion is missing. The sample has 150,000 or so clones; about 88% are singletons. This CDR3 is built from 18 residues. Trimming cost V 0 bases and J 3 bases; bases outside gene matches: 14. Germline V gene data show CDR1 as LGHNA and CDR2 as YNFKEQ. The genes are TRBV4-2 and TRBJ2-7; 7 bases match TRBD1. This receptor was identified in a human donor with chronic lymphocytic leukemia. The material was PBMCs, obtained at disease progression, from a patient treated with ibrutinib. The DNA for the CDR3 is TGTGCCAGCAGCCAAGATCGTGGTGGTGCAGGGGGTGTCTACGAGCAGTACTTC. It yields the protein CASSQDRGGAGGVYEQYF.